This TCR beta chain was sequenced during a study of blood T cell repertoires in COVID-19. Study-wide background: The cDNA or gDNA used as material had been derived from T cells, B-cell-depleted T cells, or PBMCs.

Trimming left V 5 bases short and J 4 bases short, with 11 bases between. The CDR3 runs 13 residues. Measured with immunoSEQ multiplex PCR; TCRdb has only the in-frame clones, and not every one. Counted here are 29,000 or so clones, 80% occurring once; the ten biggest clones make up about half. The chain combines TRBV12-3 or TRBV12-4 with TRBJ2-5; D possibly corresponds to TRBD1 (6 bases). The source of this sequence is a woman in her 70s with acute or convalescent COVID-19. Sequenced material: peripheral blood. CDR3 coding DNA: TGTGCCAGCAGTCCGGTAGGGGGAGAGACCCAGTACTTC. This encodes CASSPVGGETQYF.